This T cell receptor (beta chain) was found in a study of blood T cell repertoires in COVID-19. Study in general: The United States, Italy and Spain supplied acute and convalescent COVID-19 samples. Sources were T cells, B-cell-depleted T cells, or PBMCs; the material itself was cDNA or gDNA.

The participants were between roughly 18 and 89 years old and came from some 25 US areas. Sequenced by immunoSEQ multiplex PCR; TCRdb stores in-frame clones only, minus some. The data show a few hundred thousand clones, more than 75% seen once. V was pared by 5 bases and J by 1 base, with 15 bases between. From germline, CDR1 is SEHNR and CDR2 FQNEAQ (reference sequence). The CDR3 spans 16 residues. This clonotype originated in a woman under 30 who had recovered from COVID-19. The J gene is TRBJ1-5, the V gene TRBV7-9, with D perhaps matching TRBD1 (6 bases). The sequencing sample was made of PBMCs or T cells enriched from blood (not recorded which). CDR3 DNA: TGTGCCAGCAGCCAGTCGGACAGACAAAGCAATCAGCCCCAGCATTTT. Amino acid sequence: CASSQSDRQSNQPQHF.